These T cell receptor beta chains were read from a single sample in a study of metastatic and nonmetastatic thyroid tumors. TCRdb redid the clone calls on the PCR reads using MiXCR. The sample holds about 82,000 clones, under 15% seen once. The source material was tumor tissue. These TCRs come from a female donor with papillary thyroid cancer or a benign thyroid nodule (not recorded which). Some clones in this sample may be carry-over from other donors' samples. Both conserved end residues are part of each CDR3. Each record gives: V gene, J gene, CDR3 protein.

V gene: TRBV5-5
J gene: TRBJ2-7
CDR3 protein: CASSLGRSADYEQYF

V gene: TRBV7-8
J gene: TRBJ1-6
CDR3 protein: CASSLARQGSSYNSPLHF

V gene: TRBV3-1
J gene: TRBJ1-1
CDR3 protein: CASSQVSGTEAFF

V gene: TRBV5-6
J gene: TRBJ1-3
CDR3 protein: CASSLRSGNTIYF

V gene: TRBV20-1
J gene: TRBJ1-2
CDR3 protein: CSATTYYGYTF

V gene: TRBV3-1
J gene: TRBJ2-4
CDR3 protein: CASSQVPSTPGQGAFNIQYF

V gene: TRBV5-4
J gene: TRBJ2-1
CDR3 protein: CASSLQGLAGFGNEQFF

V gene: TRBV7-9
J gene: TRBJ1-4
CDR3 protein: CASSSPGPKEKLFF

V gene: TRBV3-1
J gene: TRBJ2-1
CDR3 protein: CASSPTSGRSLNEQFF

V gene: TRBV18
J gene: TRBJ1-1
CDR3 protein: CASSTLRDTEAFF

V gene: TRBV20-1
J gene: TRBJ2-3
CDR3 protein: CSASWASGRLDTQYF

V gene: TRBV18
J gene: TRBJ2-1
CDR3 protein: CASSPKAGRDNEQFF

V gene: TRBV6-1
J gene: TRBJ1-2
CDR3 protein: CASNLQGNYGYTF

V gene: TRBV6-5
J gene: TRBJ2-1
CDR3 protein: CASSYPGTSNEQFF

V gene: TRBV20-1
J gene: TRBJ1-2
CDR3 protein: CSASQGNYGYTF

V gene: TRBV6-1
J gene: TRBJ1-3
CDR3 protein: CASAGLHSGNTIYF

V gene: TRBV9
J gene: TRBJ2-2
CDR3 protein: CASSPQGANTGELFF

V gene: TRBV2
J gene: TRBJ1-1
CDR3 protein: CASSPAVSVTEAFF

V gene: TRBV20-1
J gene: TRBJ2-1
CDR3 protein: CSAREPPGLALNEQFF

V gene: TRBV7-2
J gene: TRBJ2-4
CDR3 protein: CASSLSGTEIVLAKNIQYF

V gene: TRBV5-4
J gene: TRBJ2-1
CDR3 protein: CASSLRGRPRGEVYNEQFF

V gene: TRBV6-1
J gene: TRBJ1-5
CDR3 protein: CASRPRQGAQPQHF